This T cell receptor beta chain stems from a study of T cells in Graves' hyperthyroidism and ophthalmopathy. Study-wide findings and caveats: Researchers found most expanded thyroid clonotypes above 0.001 in blood as well. The model forecast ophthalmopathy, anticipating it by a median about 7 months before onset.

Amplification of TCR beta CDR3 regions was performed using RNA transcripts as template. Primed by the HTBI set, a first-round RT-PCR was run on the TCR CDR3. TCRdb re-called the multiplex PCR reads with MiXCR, one entry per CDR3 protein. The table has approximately 320,000 distinct CDR3 sequences, roughly 15% seen once. Graves' hyperthyroidism qualified as stable when ophthalmopathy did not progress within 18 months. PBMCs were sourced from around 10 ml fresh peripheral blood. This clonotype has ten or more counts. What it binds is not known. The sequence came from a man aged 25 to 40 with Graves' hyperthyroidism. The source material was blood.

This CDR3 reads CASSPQVGWDEQFF. The CDR3 bases are TGTGCCAGCAGCCCCCAGGTTGGGTGGGATGAGCAGTTCTTC. This chain joins TRBV11-2 and TRBJ2-1; D is uncertain. The CDR3 totals 14 residues. From germline, CDR1 is SGHAT and CDR2 FQNNGV. Between the trimmed V and J ends, which lost 5 bases and 8 bases, there was a span of 16 bases.